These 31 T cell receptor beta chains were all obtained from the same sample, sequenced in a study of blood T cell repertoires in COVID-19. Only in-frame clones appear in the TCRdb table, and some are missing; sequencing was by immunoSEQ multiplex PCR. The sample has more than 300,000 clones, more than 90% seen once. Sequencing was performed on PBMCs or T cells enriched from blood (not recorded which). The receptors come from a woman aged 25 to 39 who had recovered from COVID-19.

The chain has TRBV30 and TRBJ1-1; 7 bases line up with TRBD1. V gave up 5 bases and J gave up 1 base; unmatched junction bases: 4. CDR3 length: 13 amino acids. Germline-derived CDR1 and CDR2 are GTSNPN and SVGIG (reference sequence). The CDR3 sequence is CAWSGQPNTEAFF. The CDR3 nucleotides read TGTGCCTGGTCGGGACAGCCGAACACTGAAGCTTTCTTT. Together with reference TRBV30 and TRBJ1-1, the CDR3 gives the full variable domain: SQTIHQWPATLVQPVGSPLSLECTVEGTSNPNLYWYRQAAGRGLQLLFYSVGIGQISSEVPQNLSASRPQDRQFILSSKKLLLSDSGFYLCAWSGQPNTEAFFGQGTRLTVV.

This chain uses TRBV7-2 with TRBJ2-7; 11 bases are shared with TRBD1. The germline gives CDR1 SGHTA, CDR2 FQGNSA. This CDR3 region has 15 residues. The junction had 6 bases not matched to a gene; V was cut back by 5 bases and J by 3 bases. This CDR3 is CASSPGQGAFYEQYF. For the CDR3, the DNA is TGTGCCAGCAGCCCCGGACAGGGGGCCTTCTACGAGCAGTACTTC.

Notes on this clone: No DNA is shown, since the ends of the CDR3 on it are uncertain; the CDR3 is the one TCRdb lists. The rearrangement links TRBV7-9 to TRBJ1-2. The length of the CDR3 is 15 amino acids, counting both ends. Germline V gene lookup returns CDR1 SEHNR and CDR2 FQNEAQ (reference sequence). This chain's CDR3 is CASSFGSGEAYGYTF.

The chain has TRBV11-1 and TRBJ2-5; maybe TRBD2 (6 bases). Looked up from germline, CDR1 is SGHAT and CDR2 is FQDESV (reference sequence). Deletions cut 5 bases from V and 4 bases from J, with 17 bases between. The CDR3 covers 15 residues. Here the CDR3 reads CASSLDPLGGETQYF. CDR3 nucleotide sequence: TGTGCCAGCAGCCTTGACCCGCTGGGGGGAGAGACCCAGTACTTC. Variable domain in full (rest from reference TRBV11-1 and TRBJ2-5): EAEVAQSPRYKITEKSQAVAFWCDPISGHATLYWYRQILGQGPELLVQFQDESVVDDSQLPKDRFSAERLKGVDSTLKIQPAELGDSAMYLCASSLDPLGGETQYFGPGTRLLVL.

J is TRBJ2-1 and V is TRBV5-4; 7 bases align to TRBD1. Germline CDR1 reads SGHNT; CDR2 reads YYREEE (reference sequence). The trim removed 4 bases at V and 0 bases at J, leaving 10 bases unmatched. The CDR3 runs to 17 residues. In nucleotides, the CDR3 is TGTGCCAGCAGCCCAACAACAGGGGTCCACTCCTACAATGAGCAGTTCTTC. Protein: CASSPTTGVHSYNEQFF.

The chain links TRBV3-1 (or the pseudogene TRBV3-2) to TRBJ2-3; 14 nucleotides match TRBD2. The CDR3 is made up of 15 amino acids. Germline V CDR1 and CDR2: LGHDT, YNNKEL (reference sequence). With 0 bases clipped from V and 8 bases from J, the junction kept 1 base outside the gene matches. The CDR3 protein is CASSQDGLAGGTQYF. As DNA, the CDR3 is TGTGCCAGCAGCCAAGACGGACTAGCGGGAGGTACGCAGTATTTT.

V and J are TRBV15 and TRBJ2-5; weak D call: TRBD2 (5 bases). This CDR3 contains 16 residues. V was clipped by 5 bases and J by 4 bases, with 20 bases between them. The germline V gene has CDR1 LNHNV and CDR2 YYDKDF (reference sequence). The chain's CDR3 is CATSGPRGRGPETQYF. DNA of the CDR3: TGTGCCACCAGCGGTCCCCGGGGAAGAGGGCCAGAGACCCAGTACTTC.

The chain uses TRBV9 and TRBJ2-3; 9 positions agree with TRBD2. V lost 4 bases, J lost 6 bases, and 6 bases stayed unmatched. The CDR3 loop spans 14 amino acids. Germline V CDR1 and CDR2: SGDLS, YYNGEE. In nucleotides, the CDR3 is TGTGCCAGCAGCTTAGGGACTAGCAGGGATACGCAGTATTTT. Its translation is CASSLGTSRDTQYF.

The CDR3, as DNA: TGTGCCATCAGTGAGTCAGAGGGGCCCCAGCATTTT. Translating gives CAISESEGPQHF. The rearrangement links TRBV10-3 to TRBJ1-5; D not certain. CDR3 length: 12 residues. The V and J ends lost 0 bases and 9 bases respectively, with 6 bases between them. Germline CDR1 is ENHRY and CDR2 is SYGVKD.

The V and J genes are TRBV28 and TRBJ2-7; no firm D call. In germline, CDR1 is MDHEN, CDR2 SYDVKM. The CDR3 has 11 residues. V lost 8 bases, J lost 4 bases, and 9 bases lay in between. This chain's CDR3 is CASHGGYEQYF. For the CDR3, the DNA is TGTGCCAGCCATGGCGGTTACGAGCAGTACTTC.

The CDR3 here is CASSPSQSGGGETQYF. CDR3 nucleotides: TGTGCCAGCAGCCCCTCCCAGTCGGGAGGGGGAGAGACCCAGTACTTC. This chain links TRBV7-6 with TRBJ2-5; 8 positions match TRBD2. From germline, CDR1 is SGHVS and CDR2 FNYEAQ. This CDR3 comprises 16 residues. Trimming at V came to 5 bases and at J to 4 bases, leaving 12 bases not matched to a gene.

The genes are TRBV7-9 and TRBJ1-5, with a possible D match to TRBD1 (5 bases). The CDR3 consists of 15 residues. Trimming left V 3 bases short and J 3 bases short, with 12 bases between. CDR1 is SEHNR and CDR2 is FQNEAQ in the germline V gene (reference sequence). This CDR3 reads CASSFGQGNNQPQHF. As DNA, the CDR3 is TGTGCCAGCAGCTTCGGGCAGGGTAACAATCAGCCCCAGCATTTT.

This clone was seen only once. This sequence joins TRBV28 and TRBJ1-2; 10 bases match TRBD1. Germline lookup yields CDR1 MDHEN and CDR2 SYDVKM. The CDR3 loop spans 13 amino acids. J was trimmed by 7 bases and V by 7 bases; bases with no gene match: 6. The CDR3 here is CASTPTGGSGYTF. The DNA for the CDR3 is TGTGCCAGCACGCCGACAGGGGGCTCTGGCTACACCTTC.

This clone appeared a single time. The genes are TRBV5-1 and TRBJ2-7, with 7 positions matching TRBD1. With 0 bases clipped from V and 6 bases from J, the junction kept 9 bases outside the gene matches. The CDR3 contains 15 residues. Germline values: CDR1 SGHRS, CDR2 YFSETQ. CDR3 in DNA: TGCGCCAGCAGCTTGGCCCCCGGGACAGTCAGCGAGCAGTACTTC. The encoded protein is CASSLAPGTVSEQYF.

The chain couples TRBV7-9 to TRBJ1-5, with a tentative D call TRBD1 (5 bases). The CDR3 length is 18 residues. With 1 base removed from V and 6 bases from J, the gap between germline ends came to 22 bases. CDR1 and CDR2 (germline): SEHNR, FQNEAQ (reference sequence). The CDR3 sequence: CASSLGQGPGSNTQPQHF. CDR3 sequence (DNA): TGTGCCAGCAGCTTAGGTCAGGGCCCGGGCTCCAATACTCAGCCCCAGCATTTT.

In DNA form, the CDR3 reads TGTGCCAGCAGCCAAGATACCGAGTATAACTATGGCTACACCTTC. It codes for CASSQDTEYNYGYTF. The chain recombines TRBV4-2 with TRBJ1-2, with D uncertain. Trimming removed 0 bases at V and 1 base at J, with 9 bases between. The CDR3 is 15 amino acids. Germline CDR1 and CDR2: LGHNA and YNFKEQ.

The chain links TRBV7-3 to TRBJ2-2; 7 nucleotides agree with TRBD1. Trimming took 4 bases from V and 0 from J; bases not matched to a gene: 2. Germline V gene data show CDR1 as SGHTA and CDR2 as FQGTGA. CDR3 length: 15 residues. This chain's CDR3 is CASSWGTANTGELFF. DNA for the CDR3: TGTGCCAGCAGCTGGGGGACAGCGAACACCGGGGAGCTGTTTTTT.

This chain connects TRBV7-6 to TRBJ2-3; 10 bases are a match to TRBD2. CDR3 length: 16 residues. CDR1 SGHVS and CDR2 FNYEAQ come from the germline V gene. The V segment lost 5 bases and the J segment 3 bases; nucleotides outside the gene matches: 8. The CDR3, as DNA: TGTGCCAGCAGCACCTGGAGCGGGGGGGCGACAGATACGCAGTATTTT. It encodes CASSTWSGGATDTQYF.

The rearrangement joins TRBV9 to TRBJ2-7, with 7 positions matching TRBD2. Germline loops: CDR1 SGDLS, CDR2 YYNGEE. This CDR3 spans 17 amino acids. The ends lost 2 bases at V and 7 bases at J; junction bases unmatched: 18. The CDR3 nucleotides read TGTGCCAGCAGCGTTGGGGGGGGACCGCCCGTCTGGGATGAGCAGTACTTC. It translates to CASSVGGGPPVWDEQYF. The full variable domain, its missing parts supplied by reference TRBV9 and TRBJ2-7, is DSGVTQTPKHLITATGQRVTLRCSPRSGDLSVYWYQQSLDQGLQFLIQYYNGEERAKGNILERFSAQQFPDLHSELNLSSLELGDSALYFCASSVGGGPPVWDEQYFGPGTRLTVT.

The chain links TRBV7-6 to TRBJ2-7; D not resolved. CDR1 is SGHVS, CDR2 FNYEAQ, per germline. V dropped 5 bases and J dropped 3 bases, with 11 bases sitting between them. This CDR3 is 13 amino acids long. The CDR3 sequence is CASSVDSIYEQYF. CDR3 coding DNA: TGTGCCAGCAGCGTCGACTCCATCTACGAGCAGTACTTC.

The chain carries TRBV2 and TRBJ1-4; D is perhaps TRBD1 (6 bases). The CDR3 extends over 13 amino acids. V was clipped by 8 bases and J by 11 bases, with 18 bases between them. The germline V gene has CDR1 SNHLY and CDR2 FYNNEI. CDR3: CASGGARVGKLFF. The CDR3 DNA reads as TGTGCCAGCGGGGGGGCGCGTGTCGGGAAACTGTTTTTT.

Written as DNA, the CDR3 is TGTGCCAGCTGGGCGGGAGTTGCCACCGGGGAGCTGTTTTTT. It translates to CASWAGVATGELFF. The genes are TRBV28 and TRBJ2-2, with TRBD2 identical over 7 bases. Losses at the gene ends were 8 bases for V and 4 bases for J; bases not matched to a gene: 7. The CDR3 loop spans 14 amino acids. Germline V gene sequence: CDR1 MDHEN, CDR2 SYDVKM. Complete variable domain (other parts from reference TRBV28 and TRBJ2-2): DVKVTQSSRYLVKRTGEKVFLECVQDMDHENMFWYRQDPGLGLRLIYFSYDVKMKEKGDIPEGYSVSREKKERFSLILESASTNQTSMYLCASWAGVATGELFFGEGSRLTVL.

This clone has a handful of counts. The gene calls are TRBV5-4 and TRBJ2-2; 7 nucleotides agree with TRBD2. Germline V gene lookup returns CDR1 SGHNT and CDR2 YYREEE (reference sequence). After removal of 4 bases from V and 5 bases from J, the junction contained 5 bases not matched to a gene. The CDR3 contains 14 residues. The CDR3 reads CASSVVGGTGELFF. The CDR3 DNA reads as TGTGCCAGCAGCGTCGTGGGGGGGACCGGGGAGCTGTTTTTT. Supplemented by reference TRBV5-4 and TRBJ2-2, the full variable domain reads ETGVTQSPTHLIKTRGQQVTLRCSSQSGHNTVSWYQQALGQGPQFIFQYYREEENGRGNFPPRFSGLQFPNYSSELNVNALELDDSALYLCASSVVGGTGELFFGEGSRLTVL.

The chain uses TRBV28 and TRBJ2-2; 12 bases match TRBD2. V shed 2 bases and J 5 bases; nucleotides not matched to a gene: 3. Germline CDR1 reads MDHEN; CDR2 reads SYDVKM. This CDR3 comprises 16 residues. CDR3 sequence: CASSLRLAGVTGELFF. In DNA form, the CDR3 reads TGTGCCAGCAGTTTAAGACTAGCGGGAGTAACCGGGGAGCTGTTTTTT.

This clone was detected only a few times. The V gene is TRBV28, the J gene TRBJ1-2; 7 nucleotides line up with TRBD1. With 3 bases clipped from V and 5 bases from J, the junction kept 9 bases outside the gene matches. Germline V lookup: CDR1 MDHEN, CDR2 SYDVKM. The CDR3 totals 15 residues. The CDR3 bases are TGTGCCAGCAGTTTTTATTCCGGCAGGGGGTATGGCTACACCTTC. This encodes CASSFYSGRGYGYTF.

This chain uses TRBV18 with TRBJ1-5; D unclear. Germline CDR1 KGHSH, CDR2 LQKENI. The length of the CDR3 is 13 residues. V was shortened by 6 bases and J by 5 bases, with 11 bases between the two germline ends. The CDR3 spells CASSRKEDQPQHF. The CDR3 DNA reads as TGTGCCAGCTCCCGGAAAGAGGATCAGCCCCAGCATTTT.

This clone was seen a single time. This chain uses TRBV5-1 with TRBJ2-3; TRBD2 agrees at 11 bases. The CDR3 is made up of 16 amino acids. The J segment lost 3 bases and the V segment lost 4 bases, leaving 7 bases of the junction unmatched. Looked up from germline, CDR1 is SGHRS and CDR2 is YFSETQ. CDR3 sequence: CASSPQLAGETDTQYF. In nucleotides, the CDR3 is TGCGCCAGCAGCCCCCAACTAGCGGGAGAAACAGATACGCAGTATTTT.

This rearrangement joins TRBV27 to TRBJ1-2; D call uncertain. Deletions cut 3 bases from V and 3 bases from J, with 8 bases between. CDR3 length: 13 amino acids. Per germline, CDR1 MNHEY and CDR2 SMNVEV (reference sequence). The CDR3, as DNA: TGTGCCAGCAGTTTCGACAAGGACTATGGCTACACCTTC. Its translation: CASSFDKDYGYTF.

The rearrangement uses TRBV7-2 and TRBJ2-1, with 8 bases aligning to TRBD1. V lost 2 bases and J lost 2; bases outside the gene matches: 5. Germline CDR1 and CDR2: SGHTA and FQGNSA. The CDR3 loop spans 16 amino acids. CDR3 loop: CASSLRQGIAYNEQFF. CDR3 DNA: TGTGCCAGCAGCTTACGACAGGGGATTGCCTACAATGAGCAGTTCTTC.

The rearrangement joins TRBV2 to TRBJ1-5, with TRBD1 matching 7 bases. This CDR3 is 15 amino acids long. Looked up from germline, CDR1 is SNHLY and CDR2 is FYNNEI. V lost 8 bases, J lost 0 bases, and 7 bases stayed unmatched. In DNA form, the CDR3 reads TGTGCCAGCCAACAACAGGGGTATAGCAATCAGCCCCAGCATTTT. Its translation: CASQQQGYSNQPQHF.

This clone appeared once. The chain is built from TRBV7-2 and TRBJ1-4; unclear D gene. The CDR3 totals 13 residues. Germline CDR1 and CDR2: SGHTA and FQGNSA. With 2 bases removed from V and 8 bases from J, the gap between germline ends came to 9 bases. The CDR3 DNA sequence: TGTGCCAGCAGCTTATCCACTCTGGAAAAACTGTTTTTT. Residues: CASSLSTLEKLFF.